What follows is one TCR beta chain and its context. This entry is derived from a study of blood T cell repertoires in COVID-19. Across the whole study: Collection of acute and convalescent COVID-19 samples took place in the United States, Italy and Spain. The analysed material was cDNA or gDNA that came from T cells, B-cell-depleted T cells, or PBMCs.

Germline V gene data show CDR1 as SEHNR and CDR2 as FQNEAQ (reference sequence). This CDR3 contains 17 residues. J was trimmed by 1 base and V by 2 bases; bases with no gene match: 7. Sequenced by immunoSEQ multiplex PCR; TCRdb stores in-frame clones only, minus some. The top ten hold over 3.5% of the sample, which has fewer than 200,000 clones, approximately 92% seen once. Source material: peripheral blood. This rearrangement joins TRBV7-9 to TRBJ1-3; 8 nucleotides align to TRBD1. This receptor was obtained from a woman aged 45-65 years with acute or convalescent COVID-19. CDR3 sequence: CASSLSAGGKSGNTIYF. For the CDR3, the DNA is TGTGCCAGCAGCTTATCGGCAGGGGGCAAATCTGGAAACACCATATATTTT.